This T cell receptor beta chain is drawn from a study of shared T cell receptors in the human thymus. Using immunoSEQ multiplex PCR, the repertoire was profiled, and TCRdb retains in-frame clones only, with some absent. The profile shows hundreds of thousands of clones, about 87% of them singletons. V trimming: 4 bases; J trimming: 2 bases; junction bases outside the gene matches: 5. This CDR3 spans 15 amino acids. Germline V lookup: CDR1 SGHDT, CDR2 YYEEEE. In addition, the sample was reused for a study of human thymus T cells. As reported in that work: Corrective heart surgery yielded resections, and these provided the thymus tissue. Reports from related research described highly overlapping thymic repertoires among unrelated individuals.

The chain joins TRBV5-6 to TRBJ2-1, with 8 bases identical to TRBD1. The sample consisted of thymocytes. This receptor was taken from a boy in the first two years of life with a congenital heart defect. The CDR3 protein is CASSPRGRPYNEQFF. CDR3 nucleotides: TGTGCCAGCAGCCCCAGGGGGCGCCCCTACAATGAGCAGTTCTTC.